This passage covers 24 T cell receptor beta chains from one sample sequenced in a study of T cell responses to AZD1222 COVID-19 vaccine listed by TCRdb under 2021. In light of the paper, this sample's time point label describes: about 28 days (+/-7) after the second vaccine dose. Receptors were amplified or captured by the immunoSEQ multiplex PCR assay. TCRdb provides this immuneACCESS table in a form limited to in-frame rearrangements. Some clones are lacking; in checked studies, under half of them reflect an unresolved V gene, and why the rest are absent is not known. Here the sample has roughly 270,000 clones; approximately 94% occur a single time. Roughly 0.5% of the sample comes from the top ten. Sample: peripheral blood, taken 28 days after the second AZD1222 dose. The receptors originated from an adult who received the AZD1222 COVID-19 vaccine.

The chain employs TRBV7-2 and TRBJ1-5; possibly TRBD1 for D (5 bases). The CDR3 has 14 residues. Per germline, CDR1 SGHTA and CDR2 FQGNSA. V was shortened by 5 bases and J by 5 bases, with 13 bases between the two germline ends. The CDR3 here is CASSGRAGDQPQHF. The CDR3 DNA is TGTGCCAGCAGCGGCCGTGCGGGGGATCAGCCCCAGCATTTT.

The J gene is TRBJ1-1, the V gene TRBV24-1; 7 bases agree with TRBD1. The CDR3 length is 13 residues. Trimming at V came to 7 bases and at J to 1 base, leaving 2 bases not matched to a gene. Germline assignment: CDR1 KGHDR and CDR2 SFDVKD. The CDR3: CATRNRGNTEAFF. The CDR3 region has the DNA TGTGCCACCAGAAACAGGGGGAACACTGAAGCTTTCTTT.

This clone was recorded a few times. The rearrangement joins TRBV11-2 to TRBJ1-4, with D uncertain. The V end lost 5 bases, the J end lost 10 bases, and 26 bases lay between the germline ends. This CDR3 spans 17 amino acids. CDR1 is SGHAT and CDR2 is FQNNGV in the germline V gene. DNA of the CDR3: TGTGCCAGCAGCATCAACCCAAAGGGTCCGGGAAATCGAAAACTGTTTTTT. Its translation is CASSINPKGPGNRKLFF.

A single count supports this clone. The chain links TRBV5-5 to TRBJ2-7; D uncertain. In germline, CDR1 is SGHKS, CDR2 YYEKEE (reference sequence). V was clipped by 3 bases and J by 2 bases, with 9 bases between them. The CDR3 covers 13 residues. The CDR3 DNA is TGTGCCAGCAGCTCGATAATTACCTACGAGCAGTACTTC. This translates into CASSSIITYEQYF.

The chain uses TRBV19 and TRBJ1-5; D ambiguous. The V end was cut by 4 bases, the J end by 5 bases, with 9 bases between. The CDR3 contains 13 residues. Germline V gene data show CDR1 as LNHDA and CDR2 as SQIVND (reference sequence). CDR3 amino acids: CASSKAGHQPQHF. CDR3 in DNA: TGTGCCAGTAGTAAGGCAGGCCATCAGCCCCAGCATTTT.

Notes on this clone: Other DNA sequences in this sample translate to the same CDR3. The V and J genes are TRBV7-2 and TRBJ2-3; D is ambiguous. CDR3 length: 13 residues. V was shortened by 1 base and J by 1 base, with 3 bases between the two germline ends. Germline V CDR1 and CDR2: SGHTA, FQGNSA. As DNA, the CDR3 is TGTGCCAGCAGCTTAGAGCGCACAGATACGCAGTATTTT. This translates into CASSLERTDTQYF.

V is TRBV6-6 and J is TRBJ2-6; TRBD2 matches at 7 bases. The germline V gene has CDR1 MNHNY and CDR2 SVGAGI (reference sequence). V lost 7 bases to trimming and J lost 1 base; unmatched junction nucleotides: 13. This CDR3 has 18 amino acids. The CDR3 nucleotides read TGTGCCAGCACTCGATGGGGCCCGCGGGAGTCTGGGGCCAACGTCCTGACTTTC. Its translation is CASTRWGPRESGANVLTF.

In this sample, this clone turned up once. The chain carries TRBV27 and TRBJ1-5, with D tentatively TRBD1 (5 bases). Germline V gives CDR1 MNHEY, CDR2 SMNVEV (reference sequence). The V gene lost 5 bases and the J gene lost 0 bases, with 11 bases spanning the gap. The CDR3 is 15 residues long. The CDR3 DNA reads as TGTGCCAGCAGTCTAGGGGTTTATAGCAATCAGCCCCAGCATTTT. Translating gives CASSLGVYSNQPQHF.

The chain uses TRBV2 and TRBJ1-4; the D is unclear. Trimming left V 3 bases short and J 4 bases short, with 6 bases between. The length of the CDR3 is 13 residues. Germline V lookup: CDR1 SNHLY, CDR2 FYNNEI. CDR3 in DNA: TGTGCCAGCAGTGAGGAAGTTAATGAAAAACTGTTTTTT. Translation gives CASSEEVNEKLFF.

The chain has TRBV5-1 and TRBJ1-1; D gene uncertain. Germline V gene lookup returns CDR1 SGHRS and CDR2 YFSETQ. The V and J ends lost 5 bases and 4 bases respectively, with 3 bases between them. The CDR3 totals 10 residues. CDR3 sequence (DNA): TGCGCCAGCAGGGGCACTGAAGCTTTCTTT. Protein product: CASRGTEAFF.

The chain links TRBV28 to TRBJ2-1; weak D call: TRBD2 (7 bases). The V and J ends lost 8 bases and 5 bases respectively, with 19 bases between them. The CDR3 is 15 residues long. Germline CDR1 is MDHEN and CDR2 is SYDVKM. The DNA of the CDR3 is TGTGCCAGCCGTCAAGGGGGACTAAGAAACAATGAGCAGTTCTTC. This encodes CASRQGGLRNNEQFF.

The chain employs TRBV6-2 or TRBV6-3 and TRBJ2-1; no firm D call. This CDR3 spans 12 amino acids. Germline V lookup: CDR1 MNHEY, CDR2 SVGEGT. The V end was cut by 5 bases, the J end by 1 base, with 3 bases between. The CDR3 spells CASSASYNEQFF. The CDR3 DNA follows: TGTGCCAGCAGTGCATCCTACAATGAGCAGTTCTTC.

The chain has TRBV5-1 and TRBJ2-5; no reliable D call. V lost 4 bases and J 5 bases, leaving 12 bases between the germline ends. The CDR3 has 13 residues. Germline CDR1 reads SGHRS; CDR2 reads YFSETQ. The CDR3 spells CASSVSSRETQYF. In nucleotides, the CDR3 is TGCGCCAGCAGCGTGTCCAGTCGGGAGACCCAGTACTTC.

This chain connects TRBV12-3 or TRBV12-4 to TRBJ2-7; D ambiguous. Trimming pared 3 bases from V and 0 bases from J, leaving 6 bases between. CDR3 length: 13 amino acids. CDR3 sequence reads: CASSFYNSYEQYF. CDR3 in DNA: TGTGCCAGCAGTTTTTACAACTCCTACGAGCAGTACTTC.

The chain uses TRBV9 and TRBJ1-5; unclear D gene. The germline V gene encodes CDR1 SGDLS and CDR2 YYNGEE. The CDR3 extends over 14 amino acids. Trimming removed 0 bases from V and 4 bases from J, with 8 bases in between. The CDR3 DNA follows: TGTGCCAGCAGCGTAGACCTGACTAATCAGCCCCAGCATTTT. Translation: CASSVDLTNQPQHF. Variable domain in full (rest from reference TRBV9 and TRBJ1-5): DSGVTQTPKHLITATGQRVTLRCSPRSGDLSVYWYQQSLDQGLQFLIQYYNGEERAKGNILERFSAQQFPDLHSELNLSSLELGDSALYFCASSVDLTNQPQHFGDGTRLSIL.

This clone was seen just once. This chain connects TRBV9 to TRBJ1-3; D gene ambiguous. Germline CDR1 SGDLS, CDR2 YYNGEE. V shed 0 bases and J shed 0 bases, with 16 bases lying between them. This CDR3 is 18 amino acids long. The CDR3 spells CASSVAGLKAFSGNTIYF. The DNA of the CDR3 is TGTGCCAGCAGCGTAGCTGGTCTGAAGGCGTTCTCTGGAAACACCATATATTTT. The full variable domain, completed using reference TRBV9 and TRBJ1-3, is DSGVTQTPKHLITATGQRVTLRCSPRSGDLSVYWYQQSLDQGLQFLIQYYNGEERAKGNILERFSAQQFPDLHSELNLSSLELGDSALYFCASSVAGLKAFSGNTIYFGEGSWLTVV.

The chain links TRBV5-5 to TRBJ1-2, with 8 positions matching TRBD1. The CDR3 runs to 17 residues. The J segment lost 5 bases and the V segment lost 4 bases, leaving 16 bases of the junction unmatched. CDR1 is SGHKS and CDR2 is YYEKEE in the germline V gene (reference sequence). DNA of the CDR3: TGTGCCAGCAGCCCCCTTCCGGGACAGGAGAGAACTTATGGCTACACCTTC. It is translated as CASSPLPGQERTYGYTF.

The V and J genes are TRBV2 and TRBJ2-5; 8 positions agree with TRBD1. Germline V CDR1 and CDR2: SNHLY, FYNNEI. The length of the CDR3 is 13 residues. V gave up 5 bases and J gave up 3 bases; unmatched junction bases: 2. CDR3: CASSPDREETQYF. CDR3 nucleotides: TGTGCCAGCAGTCCGGACAGGGAAGAGACCCAGTACTTC.

The V gene is TRBV2, the J gene TRBJ2-1; D perhaps matches TRBD1 (6 bases). The CDR3 runs 15 residues. V dropped 0 bases and J dropped 6 bases, with 12 bases sitting between them. Germline loops: CDR1 SNHLY, CDR2 FYNNEI. The CDR3 DNA reads as TGTGCCAGCAGTGAAGCCTGGACAGTCGGCAATGAGCAGTTCTTC. Encoded protein: CASSEAWTVGNEQFF.

The chain has TRBV28 and TRBJ2-7; D possibly corresponds to TRBD1 (6 bases). The germline V gene encodes CDR1 MDHEN and CDR2 SYDVKM. CDR3 length: 14 residues. V lost 5 bases and J 1 base, leaving 12 bases between the germline ends. For the CDR3, the DNA is TGTGCCAGCAGTCCGATGGACAGTTCCTACGAGCAGTACTTC. This translates into CASSPMDSSYEQYF.

The chain is built from TRBV12-3 or TRBV12-4 and TRBJ2-2; no clear D gene. The CDR3 runs to 13 residues. The V gene lost 3 bases and the J gene lost 6 bases, with 8 bases spanning the gap. The CDR3 region has the DNA TGTGCCAGCAGTTTTCAGTTGTCCGGGGAGCTGTTTTTT. Protein sequence: CASSFQLSGELFF.

The rearrangement uses TRBV7-2 and TRBJ1-2; TRBD1 matches 9 bases. Germline loops: CDR1 SGHTA, CDR2 FQGNSA. This CDR3 is 16 amino acids long. The V gene end was trimmed by 5 bases and the J gene end by 8 bases; junction bases not matched to a gene: 15. CDR3 nucleotides: TGTGCCAGCAGCCCCCCCCCTGGACAGGGGTATTTAGGCTACACCTTC. Residues: CASSPPPGQGYLGYTF.

This rearrangement joins TRBV2 to TRBJ1-6; D is uncertain. The CDR3 runs to 15 residues. Germline CDR1 reads SNHLY; CDR2 reads FYNNEI. V was pared by 2 bases and J by 2 bases, with 7 bases between. CDR3 in amino acids: CASSERKTYNSPLHF. CDR3 in DNA: TGTGCCAGCAGTGAAAGGAAAACCTATAATTCACCCCTCCACTTT.

The chain recombines TRBV4-3 with TRBJ2-1, with 8 bases that match TRBD2. Germline CDR1 and CDR2: LGHNA and YSLEER. This CDR3 contains 15 residues. J gave up 10 bases and V 4 bases, and 12 bases lay outside the gene matches. CDR3 protein: CASSPSGSLPWEQFF. In DNA form, the CDR3 reads TGCGCCAGCAGCCCAAGCGGGAGCCTGCCGTGGGAGCAGTTCTTC.